These 24 T cell receptor beta chains originate from one sample sequenced in a study of control samples from healthy donors and cancer patients. Here immunoSEQ multiplex PCR was the method, and the copy in TCRdb shows in-frame clones only, minus some. The table lists 160,000 or so clones, 95% to 96% of them singletons. The sample taken for sequencing was blood. The receptors come from a woman in her 30s in good health.

V is TRBV27 and J is TRBJ1-4, with TRBD1 identical over 9 bases. V lost 0 bases, J lost 6 bases, and 11 bases stayed unmatched. The CDR3 length is 18 residues. CDR1 and CDR2 from the germline V gene are MNHEY and SMNVEV (reference sequence). The CDR3 DNA follows: TGTGCCAGCAGTTTATCGGTACAGGGGGCGGTTCTCTATGAAAAACTGTTTTTT. Translated: CASSLSVQGAVLYEKLFF.

This clone was detected once. V gene TRBV2 combines with J gene TRBJ1-1; the match to TRBD1 covers 9 bases. The V and J ends lost 7 bases and 1 base, in that order; junction bases with no gene match: 4. There are 14 residues in the CDR3. In germline, CDR1 is SNHLY, CDR2 FYNNEI. The CDR3: CASKTGGANTEAFF. CDR3 in DNA: TGTGCCAGCAAAACAGGGGGCGCGAACACTGAAGCTTTCTTT.

This chain links TRBV30 with TRBJ1-5; the D gene is possibly TRBD1 (5 bases). V shed 2 bases and J shed 7 bases, with 21 bases lying between them. CDR3 length: 16 residues. Looked up from germline, CDR1 is GTSNPN and CDR2 is SVGIG (reference sequence). CDR3 region: CAWSPRQGSSDQPQHF. CDR3 in DNA: TGTGCCTGGAGTCCCCGGCAGGGTAGTTCTGACCAGCCCCAGCATTTT.

This clone was seen a handful of times. Relative to the germline gene, one junction end is altered; a read error may explain this. The rearrangement uses TRBV3-1 (or the pseudogene TRBV3-2) and TRBJ2-7; 7 bases line up with TRBD1. The germline CDR1 and CDR2 sequences are LGHDT and YNNKEL (reference sequence). This CDR3 is built from 14 residues. The CDR3 DNA reads TGTGCCAGCACCCAAAGGGGGCAGGCCTACGAGCAGTACTTC. Its protein is CASTQRGQAYEQYF.

The rearrangement links TRBV19 to TRBJ2-3; D is unresolved. This CDR3 region has 12 residues. V dropped 6 bases and J dropped 6 bases, with 10 bases sitting between them. The germline gives CDR1 LNHDA, CDR2 SQIVND (reference sequence). CDR3 bases: TGTGCCAGTAGCGTAACTTGGGATACGCAGTATTTT. This translates into CASSVTWDTQYF.

The count of this clone is one. The V and J genes are TRBV16 and TRBJ1-5; the D is unclear. The CDR3 sequence is 14 residues long. In germline, CDR1 is KGHSY, CDR2 FQNENV. V was pared by 1 base and J by 4 bases, with 8 bases between. The CDR3 sequence: CASSQLSGNQPQHF. The CDR3 DNA follows: TGTGCCAGCAGCCAATTATCGGGAAATCAGCCCCAGCATTTT.

The chain carries TRBV4-1 and TRBJ2-1; 11 bases are a match to TRBD2. CDR3 length: 19 amino acids. After removal of 1 base from V and 1 base from J, the junction contained 9 bases not matched to a gene. Germline assignment: CDR1 MGHRA and CDR2 YSYEKL. This chain's CDR3 is CASSQVTTSGGGSYNEQFF. The DNA of the CDR3 is TGCGCCAGCAGCCAAGTAACAACTAGCGGGGGAGGATCCTACAATGAGCAGTTCTTC.

The chain combines TRBV7-8 with TRBJ1-2, with D uncertain. Deletions cut 5 bases from V and 10 bases from J, with 20 bases between. The CDR3 runs to 14 residues. The germline CDR1 and CDR2 sequences are SGHVS and FQNEAQ. The CDR3, as DNA: TGTGCCAGCAGCGTCCAGAGCGGTGGGAGAAACTACACCTTC. The encoded protein is CASSVQSGGRNYTF.

The gene calls are TRBV28 and TRBJ2-1; D unresolved. V lost 7 bases to trimming and J lost 0 bases, with 13 bases between them. Per germline, CDR1 MDHEN and CDR2 SYDVKM. This CDR3 spans 15 amino acids. The CDR3 protein is CASTLNSNSYNEQFF. Written as DNA, the CDR3 is TGTGCCAGCACGCTTAACTCGAACTCCTACAATGAGCAGTTCTTC.

This rearrangement joins TRBV3-1 (or the pseudogene TRBV3-2) to TRBJ1-6; D is undetermined. The V end was cut by 3 bases, the J end by 6 bases, with 9 bases between. The CDR3 runs 14 residues. The germline V gene has CDR1 LGHDT and CDR2 YNNKEL (reference sequence). The CDR3 coding sequence is TGTGCCAGCAGCCACTCCCGGGCTAATTCACCCCTCCACTTT. Residues: CASSHSRANSPLHF.

The chain is built from TRBV19 and TRBJ1-5; D possibly corresponds to TRBD1 (6 bases). The CDR3 loop spans 17 amino acids. Trimming pared 2 bases from V and 6 bases from J, leaving 20 bases between. Looked up from germline, CDR1 is LNHDA and CDR2 is SQIVND (reference sequence). CDR3 sequence reads: CASSIPDSLISSQPQHF. In nucleotides, the CDR3 is TGTGCCAGTAGTATACCGGACAGTTTGATCTCTAGTCAGCCCCAGCATTTT. The full variable domain, with the rest looked up from reference TRBV19 and TRBJ1-5, is DGGITQSPKYLFRKEGQNVTLSCEQNLNHDAMYWYRQDPGQGLRLIYYSQIVNDFQKGDIAEGYSVSREKKESFPLTVTSAQKNPTAFYLCASSIPDSLISSQPQHFGDGTRLSIL.

The chain is built from TRBV29-1 and TRBJ2-1; TRBD2 aligns across 11 bases. V shed 6 bases, J shed 8 bases, and the junction held 9 bases outside the gene matches. Looked up from germline, CDR1 is SQVTM and CDR2 is ANQGSEA. This CDR3 has 14 amino acids. CDR3 residues: CSVAGWTSGYEQFF. DNA of the CDR3: TGCAGCGTGGCTGGTTGGACTAGCGGGTATGAGCAGTTCTTC.

CDR3 region: CASSLVTGAYTEAFF. CDR3 DNA sequence: TGCGCCAGCAGCTTGGTTACAGGGGCGTACACTGAAGCTTTCTTT. This sequence joins TRBV5-1 and TRBJ1-1; TRBD1 aligns across 7 bases. CDR3 length: 15 residues. The germline CDR1 and CDR2 sequences are SGHRS and YFSETQ. V was pared by 0 bases and J by 3 bases, with 5 bases of the junction left unmatched. Looking up the rest from reference TRBV5-1 and TRBJ1-1 gives the full variable domain: KAGVTQTPRYLIKTRGQQVTLSCSPISGHRSVSWYQQTPGQGLQFLFEYFSETQRNKGNFPGRFSGRQFSNSRSEMNVSTLELGDSALYLCASSLVTGAYTEAFFGQGTRLTVV.

Details on this clone: The same CDR3 is also encoded by other DNA sequences in this sample. This chain joins TRBV7-2 and TRBJ1-6; no reliable D call. Looked up from germline, CDR1 is SGHTA and CDR2 is FQGNSA. The V gene lost 1 base and the J gene lost 4 bases, with 5 bases spanning the gap. The CDR3 loop spans 14 amino acids. In DNA form, the CDR3 reads TGTGCCAGCAGCTTAGACGGATATAATTCACCCCTCCACTTT. This codes for CASSLDGYNSPLHF.

V gene TRBV6-5 combines with J gene TRBJ2-4, with TRBD1 as a possible D gene (6 bases). The CDR3 extends over 12 amino acids. Trimming cost V 7 bases and J 6 bases, with 10 bases left between them. From germline, CDR1 is MNHEY and CDR2 SVGAGI. CDR3: CASTTGSNIQYF. In DNA, the CDR3 is TGTGCCAGCACGACAGGATCAAACATTCAGTACTTC.

The genes are TRBV18 and TRBJ1-1; D gene ambiguous. Germline CDR1 KGHSH, CDR2 LQKENI. The germline V and J ends were trimmed by 3 bases and 5 bases, with 16 bases remaining between them. This CDR3 contains 15 residues. The CDR3 bases are TGTGCCAGCTCACCTCTAAAAAATGTCGTGACTGAAGCTTTCTTT. Translation gives CASSPLKNVVTEAFF.

The CDR3 region has the DNA TGTGCCAGCAGCCAGGGGCACCATGCAACCTACGAGCAGTACTTC. The encoded protein is CASSQGHHATYEQYF. The chain recombines TRBV3-1 (or the pseudogene TRBV3-2) with TRBJ2-7; tentative D call: TRBD1 (5 bases). Germline loops: CDR1 LGHDT, CDR2 YNNKEL (reference sequence). Trimming took 3 bases from V and 2 from J, leaving 14 bases between them. The length of the CDR3 is 15 residues.

This chain uses TRBV5-1 with TRBJ2-2, with unresolved D. V dropped 0 bases and J dropped 6 bases, with 3 bases sitting between them. Germline lookup yields CDR1 SGHRS and CDR2 YFSETQ. The CDR3 sequence is 12 residues long. The CDR3 reads CASSLDAGELFF. In nucleotides, the CDR3 is TGCGCCAGCAGCTTGGATGCCGGGGAGCTGTTTTTT.

A remark on this clone: The same CDR3 is also encoded by other DNA sequences in this sample. The rearrangement links TRBV7-9 to TRBJ2-3, with D uncertain. Germline CDR1 SEHNR, CDR2 FQNEAQ (reference sequence). Trimming took 0 bases from V and 2 from J, leaving 6 bases between them. CDR3 length equals 14 residues. CDR3 residues: CASSLAGHTDTQYF. For the CDR3, the DNA is TGTGCCAGCAGCTTAGCGGGTCACACAGATACGCAGTATTTT.

This clone was counted once. The chain recombines TRBV11-2 with TRBJ2-2; 10 positions match TRBD2. CDR1 is SGHAT, CDR2 FQNNGV, per germline. J lost 4 bases, V lost 1 base, and 3 bases had no gene match. There are 16 residues in the CDR3. The CDR3 DNA reads TGTGCCAGCAGCTTAGTAAGGACTAGCGGCACCGGGGAGCTGTTTTTT. As protein: CASSLVRTSGTGELFF.

The rearrangement uses TRBV28 and TRBJ2-2; 9 nucleotides line up with TRBD2. Losses at the gene ends were 7 bases for V and 9 bases for J; bases not matched to a gene: 9. This CDR3 has 14 residues. In germline, CDR1 is MDHEN, CDR2 SYDVKM. CDR3: CASTNSGGGRELFF. CDR3 sequence (DNA): TGTGCCAGCACCAATAGCGGGGGTGGCCGGGAGCTGTTTTTT.

The chain employs TRBV19 and TRBJ2-2; unclear D gene. The CDR3 has 13 residues. V lost 1 base and J lost 6, with 6 bases in between. The germline V gene encodes CDR1 LNHDA and CDR2 SQIVND (reference sequence). This CDR3 reads CASSIASAGELFF. Written as DNA, the CDR3 is TGTGCCAGTAGTATAGCTAGTGCCGGGGAGCTGTTTTTT.

The chain employs TRBV2 and TRBJ1-6; D perhaps matches TRBD1 (6 bases). V was pared by 2 bases and J by 9 bases, with 14 bases between. The CDR3 loop spans 15 amino acids. Germline assignment: CDR1 SNHLY and CDR2 FYNNEI. This CDR3 is CASSEQGGPISPLHF. DNA for the CDR3: TGTGCCAGCAGTGAACAAGGGGGTCCTATTTCACCCCTCCACTTT.

This chain joins TRBV5-1 and TRBJ2-7; TRBD1 or TRBD2 may be the D gene (5 bases each). From germline, CDR1 is SGHRS and CDR2 YFSETQ. The CDR3 is 12 amino acids. V was clipped by 4 bases and J by 4 bases, with 9 bases between them. CDR3 region: CASSNGAYEQYF. The CDR3 DNA sequence: TGCGCCAGCAGCAACGGGGCTTACGAGCAGTACTTC.